A single sample gave rise to the 4 T cell receptor beta chains below, sequenced in a study of cytomegalovirus exposure and HLA in healthy donors. The PCR made use of 60 Vbeta and 13 Jbeta primers. This table comes from immunoSEQ multiplex PCR, and its TCRdb copy is limited to in-frame clones, with some not included. The top ten hold roughly 0.99% of the sample, which has 210,000 or so clones, more than 85% seen once. Sequenced: PBMCs. The receptors come from a young woman in good health and CMV-seronegative.

The chain uses TRBV18 and TRBJ2-5, with 14 bases identical to TRBD2. Germline assignment: CDR1 KGHSH and CDR2 LQKENI. The CDR3 runs to 17 residues. The trim removed 2 bases at V and 2 bases at J, leaving 4 bases unmatched. The CDR3 region has the DNA TGTGCCAGCTCACCAGTCAGGACTAGCGGGGGGCAAGAGACCCAGTACTTC. Translating it yields CASSPVRTSGGQETQYF. Combining the CDR3 with reference TRBV18 and TRBJ2-5 gives the whole variable domain NAGVMQNPRHLVRRRGQEARLRCSPMKGHSHVYWYRQLPEEGLKFMVYLQKENIIDESGMPKERFSAEFPKEGPSILRIQQVVRGDSAAYFCASSPVRTSGGQETQYFGPGTRLLVL.

The J gene is TRBJ2-1, the V gene TRBV7-2, with D tentatively TRBD1 (6 bases). V lost 4 bases to trimming and J lost 2 bases, with 12 bases between them. CDR1 and CDR2 from the germline V gene are SGHTA and FQGNSA. The CDR3 has 15 amino acids. This chain's CDR3 is CASSSGTRAYNEQFF. In DNA, the CDR3 is TGTGCCAGCAGCTCCGGGACACGCGCCTACAATGAGCAGTTCTTC.

V is TRBV7-2 and J is TRBJ2-3; 7 nucleotides match TRBD2. Germline V gene lookup returns CDR1 SGHTA and CDR2 FQGNSA. The CDR3 spans 14 residues. J gave up 5 bases and V 2 bases, and 4 bases lay outside the gene matches. CDR3 nucleotides: TGTGCCAGCAGCTTATGGGGGGGAAGAGATACGCAGTATTTT. Translated, it gives CASSLWGGRDTQYF.

The V call is TRBV19, the J call TRBJ1-5; a weak D match, TRBD1 (6 bases). Deletions cut 5 bases from V and 1 base from J, with 12 bases between. The CDR3 consists of 15 residues. From germline, CDR1 is LNHDA and CDR2 SQIVND (reference sequence). The CDR3 spells CASSDVQGSNQPQHF. CDR3 bases: TGTGCCAGTAGTGACGTGCAGGGGAGCAATCAGCCCCAGCATTTT.